These T cell receptor beta chains were read from a single sample in a study of CD8 T cells in Susac syndrome. Each CDR3 protein is one row after TCRdb ran MiXCR on the immunoSEQ multiplex PCR reads. The repertoire holds over 150,000 distinct CDR3 sequences, with approximately 95% as singletons. Sequencing input: CD4+ T cells from PBMCs. The receptors derive from a human donor with Susac syndrome. The CDR3 runs from the conserved cysteine through the conserved F or W. A D gene is named only where the DNA matches it firmly. The size entry is marked missing in some rows and otherwise reads once, few, many or a size class.

j_call	v_call	d_call	clone_size	cdr3_nt	cdr3_aa
TRBJ2-1	TRBV29-1	TRBD1	-	TGCAGCGTCCGACAGGGGGGCCACAATGAGCAGTTCTTC	CSVRQGGHNEQFF
TRBJ1-2	TRBV20-1	-	-	TGCAGTGCTCAAATCGGGCCCGGCTTAGGCTACACCTTC	CSAQIGPGLGYTF
TRBJ2-3	TRBV6-6	-	-	TGTGCCAGCAGTTCTGGACTGACCCACGATACGCAGTATTTT	CASSSGLTHDTQYF
TRBJ2-7	TRBV15	-	-	TGTGCCACCAGCAGAGATCAACAGCGCGAGCAGTACTTC	CATSRDQQREQYF
TRBJ2-6	TRBV12-3/TRBV12-4	TRBD1	-	TGTGCCAGCAGGGAGAGGGGGCCTGGGGCCAACGTCCTGACTTTC	CASRERGPGANVLTF
TRBJ2-7	TRBV11-1	TRBD2	-	TGTGCCAGCAGCCCTACTAGCGGGAGGAACGAGCAGTACTTC	CASSPTSGRNEQYF
TRBJ2-7	TRBV10-3	TRBD2	-	TGTGCTTCCCGCGGGGGGCAGTCCGAGCAGTACTTC	CASRGGQSEQYF
TRBJ1-2	TRBV29-1	-	-	TGCAGCGTTGGGCTTTTGGGCGACTATGGCTACACCTTC	CSVGLLGDYGYTF
TRBJ2-3	TRBV7-2	-	-	TGTGCCAGCAGGGCTAGCGCGGATACGCAGTATTTT	CASRASADTQYF
TRBJ2-5	TRBV28	-	-	TGTGCCAGCCAGGCGGAGGGGCCGCAAGAGACCCAGTACTTC	CASQAEGPQETQYF
TRBJ2-2	TRBV6-5	-	-	TGTGCCAGCAGTTACGGGGGCGGGGAGCTGTTTTTT	CASSYGGGELFF
TRBJ2-2	TRBV18	-	once	TGTGCCAGCTCACGAGTGATAGAAGACACCGGGGAGCTGTTTTTT	CASSRVIEDTGELFF
TRBJ2-6	TRBV29-1	-	-	TGCAGCGTTGCCCCGGGGGCCGGGGCTGGGGCCAACGTCCTGACTTTC	CSVAPGAGAGANVLTF
TRBJ2-6	TRBV4-3	-	-	TGCGCCAGCAGCCAAGAGGCAGGTGCGATGGTTGGGGCCAACGTCCTGACTTTC	CASSQEAGAMVGANVLTF
TRBJ1-5	TRBV29-1	-	-	TGCAGCGTTGAAGTCTCAGAGAATCAGCCCCAGCATTTT	CSVEVSENQPQHF
TRBJ2-5	TRBV4-3	TRBD2	-	TGCGCCAGCAGCCACGGACTAGCGGAAGAGACCCAGTACTTC	CASSHGLAEETQYF
TRBJ1-6	TRBV18	TRBD1	-	TGTGCCAGCTCACCACAGGGGGCGCAGAATTCACCCCTCCACTTT	CASSPQGAQNSPLHF
TRBJ2-7	TRBV29-1	-	-	TGCAGCGCCGGAGGCAGGGACCAGCAGTACTTC	CSAGGRDQQYF
TRBJ1-2	TRBV29-1	-	-	TGCAGCGTTAGCGTCAGTTTCAGTGGCTACACCTTC	CSVSVSFSGYTF
TRBJ2-5	TRBV28	-	once	TGTGCCAGCAGCTCGGGCGGGCTTGGGGAAGAGACCCAGTACTTC	CASSSGGLGEETQYF
TRBJ1-6	TRBV5-1	-	-	TGCGCCAGCAGCTTGGTTCCGGGGGCGAATAATTCACCCCTCCACTTT	CASSLVPGANNSPLHF
TRBJ1-4	TRBV20-1	TRBD1	-	TGCAGTGCTAGACAGGGGGCTAATGAAAAACTGTTTTTT	CSARQGANEKLFF
TRBJ2-7	TRBV6-1	TRBD2	-	TGTGCCAGCAGTGAAGATGGGGCGGGAGAGGAGCAGTACTTC	CASSEDGAGEEQYF
TRBJ1-5	TRBV18	-	-	TGTGCCAGCTCACAGGGGGTGCGCAATCAGCCCCAGCATTTT	CASSQGVRNQPQHF
TRBJ2-5	TRBV3-1	-	-	TGTGCCAGCAGCCAAGAGGGTAGAAGAGAGACCCAGTACTTC	CASSQEGRRETQYF
TRBJ2-7	TRBV4-2	TRBD2	-	TGTGCCAGCAGCCAACTAGCGGGAGGATACGAGCAGTACTTC	CASSQLAGGYEQYF
TRBJ2-7	TRBV7-2	-	-	TGTGCCAGCAGCCCCGGGAGCAGCCCCTACGAGCAGTACTTC	CASSPGSSPYEQYF
TRBJ2-1	TRBV20-1	TRBD2	-	TGCAGTGCTAGCAGAACGTTGCGGGGGGGCTCTGAGCAGTTCTTC	CSASRTLRGGSEQFF
TRBJ2-2	TRBV5-1	-	once	TGCGCCAGCAGCTTTGAGCAGGGTCGCATCGCCGGGGAGCTGTTTTTT	CASSFEQGRIAGELFF
TRBJ2-7	TRBV6-2/TRBV6-3	-	-	TGTGCCAGCAGTTCCTACTCCTACGAGCAGTACTTC	CASSSYSYEQYF
TRBJ2-1	TRBV5-1	TRBD2	-	TGCGCCAGCAGCCCAGGGACTAGCGGGGGCCTCTCCCCTGAGCAGTTCTTC	CASSPGTSGGLSPEQFF
TRBJ2-5	TRBV11-2	-	-	TGTGCCAGCAGCTCCACCCTGTATGAGACCCAGTACTTC	CASSSTLYETQYF
TRBJ1-5	TRBV24-1	-	-	TGTGGGGGTAGGGGAGTCGATCAGCCCCAGCATTTT	CGGRGVDQPQHF
TRBJ2-1	TRBV14	TRBD1	-	TGTGCCAGCAGTCCGCTCGGACAGGGATCCTACAATGAGCAGTTCTTC	CASSPLGQGSYNEQFF
TRBJ2-3	TRBV7-7	-	-	TGTGCTAGCAGCTTAGGACGGACTAGCACAGATACGCAGTATTTT	CASSLGRTSTDTQYF
TRBJ1-1	TRBV14	-	-	TGTGCCAGCAGCCAAGCCCTGGAAGCTTTCTTT	CASSQALEAFF
TRBJ2-1	TRBV9	-	-	TGTGCCAGCAGCTTAGGGTGGTTGACAGTCAATGAGCAGTTCTTC	CASSLGWLTVNEQFF
TRBJ1-2	TRBV28	-	-	TGTGCCAGCAACTCTGGGGGGGCTCTGTATGGCTACACCTTC	CASNSGGALYGYTF
TRBJ2-1	TRBV7-2	-	-	TGTGCCAGCAGCCATTCCGGGACGGAGCAGTTCTTC	CASSHSGTEQFF
TRBJ2-7	TRBV4-3	TRBD1	once	TGCGCCAGCAGCCAAGCTTGGGACAGGGTCTACGAGCAGTACTTC	CASSQAWDRVYEQYF
TRBJ1-2	TRBV4-1	-	-	TGCGCCAGCAGCCAAGATCCAGGAGGGGAGGGCTACACCTTC	CASSQDPGGEGYTF
TRBJ2-3	TRBV30	TRBD1	-	TGTGCCTGGACAGGGGGAGCGGTGGATACGCAGTATTTT	CAWTGGAVDTQYF
TRBJ1-5	TRBV4-3	-	-	TGCGCCAGCAGCCGGGGAGGGCCCGGGAGCAATCAGCCCCAGCATTTT	CASSRGGPGSNQPQHF
TRBJ2-3	TRBV7-2	-	-	TGTGCCAGCAGCACCGACAGACACCGAACAGATACGCAGTATTTT	CASSTDRHRTDTQYF
TRBJ2-1	TRBV20-1	-	-	TGCAGTGCTAGAGGAGGGTGGGGAACTTTCTACGTTGGGGAGCAGTTCTTC	CSARGGWGTFYVGEQFF
TRBJ1-1	TRBV18	-	-	TGTGCCAGCTCATCCCAGGGTAGGGGCGAAGCTTTCTTT	CASSSQGRGEAFF
TRBJ2-1	TRBV6-4	TRBD1	few	TGTGCCAGCAGTCCCGGGACAGGGGCCTACAATGAGCAGTTCTTC	CASSPGTGAYNEQFF
TRBJ1-1	TRBV30	TRBD1	-	TGTGCCTGGAAGAGGGGGCGGAACACTGAAGCTTTCTTT	CAWKRGRNTEAFF
TRBJ1-1	TRBV2	-	-	TGTGCCAGTACCAACCGGAACACTGAAGCTTTCTTT	CASTNRNTEAFF
TRBJ2-1	TRBV20-1	TRBD2	-	TGCAGTGCCGGGGGCACGGGAGGGCACTACTACAATGAGCAGTTCTTC	CSAGGTGGHYYNEQFF
TRBJ1-2	TRBV29-1	-	-	TGCAGCGTTTCCCCGTCGGGGGCGCGAGGCTACACCTTC	CSVSPSGARGYTF
TRBJ2-1	TRBV24-1	TRBD2	-	TGTGCCACCAGTGACCGGACTAGACTGAATGAGCAGTTCTTC	CATSDRTRLNEQFF